This entry concerns a single T cell receptor (beta chain). The sample is drawn from a study of cytomegalovirus exposure and HLA in healthy donors. Per germline, CDR1 MNHEY and CDR2 SVGAGI. After removal of 5 bases from V and 8 bases from J, the junction contained 6 bases not matched to a gene. The CDR3 runs to 13 residues. The PCR used 60 Vbeta and 13 Jbeta primers. Sequenced by immunoSEQ multiplex PCR; TCRdb stores in-frame clones only, minus some. This table holds 90,000 to 120,000 clones, roughly 82% found once. This receptor was taken from a young man in good health and CMV-seropositive. This chain joins TRBV6-5 and TRBJ1-2; 9 bases match TRBD1. The source material was PBMCs. The CDR3: CASSPDRGNGYTF. The DNA of the CDR3 is TGTGCCAGCAGTCCCGACAGGGGGAACGGCTACACCTTC.